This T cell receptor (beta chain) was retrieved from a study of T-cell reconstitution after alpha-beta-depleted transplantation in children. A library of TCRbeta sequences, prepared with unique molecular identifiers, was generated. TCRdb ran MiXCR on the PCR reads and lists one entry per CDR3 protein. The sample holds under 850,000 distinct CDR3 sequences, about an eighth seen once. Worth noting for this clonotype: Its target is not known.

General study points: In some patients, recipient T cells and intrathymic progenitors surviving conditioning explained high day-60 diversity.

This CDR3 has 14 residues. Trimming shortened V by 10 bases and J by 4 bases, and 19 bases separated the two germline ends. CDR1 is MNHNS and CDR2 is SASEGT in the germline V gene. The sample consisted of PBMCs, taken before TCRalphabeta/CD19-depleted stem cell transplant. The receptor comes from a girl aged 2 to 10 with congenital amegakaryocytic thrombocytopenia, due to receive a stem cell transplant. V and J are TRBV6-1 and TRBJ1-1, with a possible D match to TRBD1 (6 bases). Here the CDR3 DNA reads TGTGCCACCAGCAACAGGGAAGTACGCACTGAAGCTTTCTTT. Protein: CATSNREVRTEAFF.